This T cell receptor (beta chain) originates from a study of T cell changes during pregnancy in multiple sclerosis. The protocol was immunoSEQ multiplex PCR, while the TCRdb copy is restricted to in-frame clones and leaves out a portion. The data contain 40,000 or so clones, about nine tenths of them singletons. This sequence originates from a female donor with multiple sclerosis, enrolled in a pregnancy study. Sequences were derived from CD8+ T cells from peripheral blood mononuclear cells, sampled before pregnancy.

CDR3 sequence: CASSSSRLVPYNEQFF. In nucleotides, the CDR3 is TGTGCCAGCAGCTCCAGTAGACTAGTCCCATACAATGAGCAGTTCTTC. The chain joins TRBV7-8 to TRBJ2-1; TRBD2 might be the D (6 bases). The length of the CDR3 is 16 residues. Germline CDR1 and CDR2: SGHVS and FQNEAQ. Trimming removed 4 bases at V and 4 bases at J, with 17 bases between. Supplemented by reference TRBV7-8 and TRBJ2-1, the full variable domain reads GAGVSQSPRYKVAKRGQDVALRCDPISGHVSLFWYQQALGQGPEFLTYFQNEAQLDKSGLPSDRFFAERPEGSVSTLKIQRTQQEDSAVYLCASSSSRLVPYNEQFFGPGTRLTVL.